Presented here are 11 T cell receptor beta chains from one specimen sequenced in a study of blood T cell repertoires in COVID-19. Profiled with immunoSEQ multiplex PCR; TCRdb holds only in-frame clones, not every one. This table holds roughly 310,000 clones, 75% to 90% found once. Sequenced: PBMCs or T cells enriched from blood (not recorded which). The receptors originated from a woman in her 40s who had recovered from COVID-19.

The chain recombines TRBV24-1 with TRBJ2-5, with 8 bases lining up with TRBD2. The CDR3 runs to 16 residues. With V trimmed by 6 bases and J by 1 base, 9 bases remained unmatched. CDR1 and CDR2 from the germline V gene are KGHDR and SFDVKD. The CDR3 sequence: CATSPRQAGGQETQYF. In DNA, the CDR3 is TGTGCCACCAGTCCCCGACAGGCGGGGGGCCAAGAGACCCAGTACTTC.

This chain connects TRBV12-3 or TRBV12-4 to TRBJ1-2; 7 nucleotides line up with TRBD1. With V trimmed by 6 bases and J by 5 bases, 6 bases remained unmatched. CDR3 size: 13 residues. DNA for the CDR3: TGTGCCAGCAGACCGACAGGGACTTATGGCTACACCTTC. Amino acid sequence: CASRPTGTYGYTF.

The V gene is TRBV29-1, the J gene TRBJ1-2; 8 bases are a match to TRBD1. With V trimmed by 2 bases and J by 4 bases, 9 bases remained unmatched. Germline V gene data show CDR1 as SQVTM and CDR2 as ANQGSEA. CDR3 size: 15 residues. The CDR3 protein is CSVEIGQGGVYGYTF. In DNA, the CDR3 is TGCAGCGTTGAAATTGGACAGGGAGGCGTCTATGGCTACACCTTC.

This clone appeared once. The CDR3 DNA sequence: TGTGCCAGTAGTATTGGTGCTATGAACACTGAAGCTTTCTTT. Its translation is CASSIGAMNTEAFF. The gene calls are TRBV19 and TRBJ1-1; no clear D gene. V lost 3 bases and J lost 0, with 8 bases in between. This CDR3 region has 14 residues. The germline gives CDR1 LNHDA, CDR2 SQIVND (reference sequence).

This sequence joins TRBV30 and TRBJ1-3; 7 nucleotides align to TRBD1. This CDR3 contains 13 residues. CDR1 and CDR2 from the germline V gene are GTSNPN and SVGIG (reference sequence). Losses at the gene ends were 7 bases for V and 0 bases for J; bases not matched to a gene: 3. CDR3: CASTGDSGNTIYF. CDR3 coding DNA: TGTGCCTCAACAGGGGACTCTGGAAACACCATATATTTT.

This clone is a singleton in its sample. The rearrangement joins TRBV7-3 to TRBJ1-1; D is unclear. Germline CDR1 SGHTA, CDR2 FQGTGA. Trimming cost V 1 base and J 0 bases, with 12 bases left between them. This CDR3 contains 16 residues. Written as DNA, the CDR3 is TGTGCCAGCAGCTTAAGGCCGGGTTTCATGAACACTGAAGCTTTCTTT. Its protein is CASSLRPGFMNTEAFF.

This chain links TRBV7-2 with TRBJ2-1; 11 nucleotides match TRBD2. The germline gives CDR1 SGHTA, CDR2 FQGNSA. The CDR3 length is 14 residues. Losses at the gene ends were 3 bases for V and 12 bases for J; bases not matched to a gene: 7. The CDR3 nucleotides are TGTGCCAGCAGCTTCGACGGGACTAGCGGTACGCAGTTCTTC. Translated, it gives CASSFDGTSGTQFF.

This chain joins TRBV11-1 and TRBJ1-1, with TRBD1 identical over 10 bases. The ends lost 4 bases at V and 1 base at J; junction bases unmatched: 6. Germline CDR1 is SGHAT and CDR2 is FQDESV (reference sequence). CDR3 length: 16 amino acids. For the CDR3, the DNA is TGTGCCAGCAGCTCTCGGGACAGGGGCGGGAACACTGAAGCTTTCTTT. This sequence encodes CASSSRDRGGNTEAFF.

V usage is TRBV5-6 and J usage is TRBJ2-1; 9 bases align to TRBD1. V lost 4 bases and J lost 3; bases outside the gene matches: 11. Germline values: CDR1 SGHDT, CDR2 YYEEEE. The CDR3 has 17 residues. CDR3 sequence: CASSNRDRAGGYNEQFF. The DNA for the CDR3 is TGTGCCAGCAGCAACCGGGACAGGGCCGGAGGCTACAATGAGCAGTTCTTC.

The V and J genes are TRBV2 and TRBJ1-5, with D unresolved. Germline V gives CDR1 SNHLY, CDR2 FYNNEI. This CDR3 spans 10 amino acids. V lost 8 bases to trimming and J lost 5 bases, with 4 bases between them. The CDR3 protein is CASGYQPQHF. The CDR3 DNA follows: TGTGCCAGCGGCTATCAGCCCCAGCATTTT.

V and J are TRBV6-5 and TRBJ1-2, with TRBD1 as a possible D gene (5 bases). Trimming shortened V by 5 bases and J by 6 bases, and 19 bases separated the two germline ends. Germline lookup yields CDR1 MNHEY and CDR2 SVGAGI. The CDR3 spans 15 residues. CDR3 DNA sequence: TGTGCCAGCAGTAACACCGGGGGGGTACTTGATGGCTACACCTTC. It yields the protein CASSNTGGVLDGYTF.